This T cell receptor beta chain was obtained from a study of T cell responses to AZD1222 COVID-19 vaccine. General observations from the study: Spike-specific TCR repertoires showed rising breadth and depth after two AZD1222 doses. None of the repertoires were sampled until the peak T cell response had passed. Donors skewed white British and female; clonal diversity was possibly underestimated.

On this clone itself: Its antigen is not identified.

The CDR3 covers 16 residues. The V gene lost 3 bases and the J gene lost 0 bases, with 14 bases spanning the gap. From germline, CDR1 is MDHEN and CDR2 SYDVKM. The table came from immunoSEQ multiplex PCR; TCRdb's copy has only in-frame clones and leaves some out. This table has some 86,000 clones, almost 80% appearing once. The receptor was derived from an adult in good health. The gene calls are TRBV28 and TRBJ2-5, with a possible D match to TRBD2 (6 bases). This specimen consisted of peripheral blood, obtained on day 0 of AZD1222 vaccination. CDR3 sequence (DNA): TGTGCCAGCAGTTTGGGGGAGGCAGGGTACCAAGAGACCCAGTACTTC. This gives the protein CASSLGEAGYQETQYF.